This T cell receptor beta chain came from a study of spatial heterogeneity in lung cancer (dated by TCRdb to about 2019). Study-level background: Beta-chain transcripts were consistently detected in greater numbers than alpha-chain transcripts, which likely reflected higher beta-chain transcript abundance. In the raw uncorrected reads, each unique combination of TCR and UMI appeared on average more than ten times. In non-small cell lung cancer, the study quantitatively compared TCR alpha and beta repertoires across several tumor regions, matched nontumor lung, and blood. Nonsynonymous mutation counts, determined by whole-exome sequencing of tumor tissue, were related to features of the TCR repertoire. At surgery, both alpha and beta chains were TCR-sequenced in approximately 210 tumor regions, some 64 matched nontumor lung samples and a few dozen PBMC samples.

From the cysteine up to the phenylalanine, the CDR3 has a length of 16 residues. The CDR3 DNA has 48 bases and is translated from base 1. CDR1 and CDR2, per the germline V gene, are MNHEY and SVGAGI. Relative to germline, V is 2 bases shorter and J is 1 base shorter, with 14 bases between their ends. The time point label on this specimen signifies: sample taken at primary tumor resection. Whole RNA extracted from tumor and nontumor lung tissue, or from cryopreserved PBMC samples, was used for TCR sequencing without cell sorting. Donors were under 95 patients with early-stage, untreated non-small cell lung cancer from the lung TRACERx cohort. Only patients with enough RNA available from two or more tumor regions were chosen for TCR sequencing. The paper as a whole reports these results and caveats: Confirming at a functional level the hypothesis that regional TCRs recognize regional mutations was considered to require additional single-cell paired TCR alpha and beta sequencing. Ubiquitous expanded tumor TCRs were found in blood more often at tumor resection than at routine follow-up.

To prepare the library, 5' RACE was applied. Sequencer: NextSeq 500. The TCR library protocol attached a unique molecular identifier to each TCR cDNA molecule to allow correction of PCR and sequencing errors. In the paper's pipeline: TCR identification, UMI-based error correction and CDR3 extraction were all carried out with Decombinator tools. Expanded TCRs were defined as those above a frequency of 2 per 1,000, corresponding to the top 1% of the tumor frequency distribution. Rényi diversity was computed with the R vegan package after subsampling each repertoire 100 times to 5,000 TCRs. CDR3 similarity networks were built from amino acid triplet string-kernel similarity, with CDR3s being connected when pairwise similarity was above 0.82. TCRdb trimmed the raw reads at Q25, called clones with MiXCR and kept productive beta chains. All rows with the same CDR3 protein become a single entry with the most common DNA and genes. TCRdb's processing, not the authors' own work, is the source of the V and J calls. This sample comprises roughly 36,000 distinct CDR3 sequences, 5.8% of them detected only once. The ten top clones hold 11% of the sample.

This clonotype was seen ten or more times. The specificity of this receptor is unknown. No clone much larger than this one lies a single base away; base qualities are absent. The sample consisted of PBMCs, taken at surgery. The V and J genes are TRBV6-5 and TRBJ1-1, with no reliable assignment of the D segment. This TCR came from a male donor with early-stage non-small cell lung cancer. The DNA sequence is given as TGTGCCAGCAGTTACGGTCAGACATGGAAGAACACTGAAGCTTTCTTT. Its protein is CASSYGQTWKNTEAFF.